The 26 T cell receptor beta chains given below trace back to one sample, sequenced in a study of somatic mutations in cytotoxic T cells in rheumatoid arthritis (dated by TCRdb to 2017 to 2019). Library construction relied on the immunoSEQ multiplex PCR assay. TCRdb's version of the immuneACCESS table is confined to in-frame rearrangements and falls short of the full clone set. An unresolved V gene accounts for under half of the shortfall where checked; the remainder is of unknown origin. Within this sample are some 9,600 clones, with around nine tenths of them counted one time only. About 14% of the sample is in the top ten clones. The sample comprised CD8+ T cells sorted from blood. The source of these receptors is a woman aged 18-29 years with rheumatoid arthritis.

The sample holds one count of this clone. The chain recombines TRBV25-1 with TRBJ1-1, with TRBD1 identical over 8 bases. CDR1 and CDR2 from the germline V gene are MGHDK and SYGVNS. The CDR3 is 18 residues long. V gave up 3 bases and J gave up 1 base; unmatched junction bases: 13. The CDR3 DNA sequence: TGTGCCAGCAGTGACTCATTACTCTCCGGGACAGGGAACACTGAAGCTTTCTTT. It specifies CASSDSLLSGTGNTEAFF.

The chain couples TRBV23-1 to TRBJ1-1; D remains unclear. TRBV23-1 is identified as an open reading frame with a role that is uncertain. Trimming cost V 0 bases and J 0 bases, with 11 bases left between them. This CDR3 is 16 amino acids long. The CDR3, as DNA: TGCGCCAGCAGTCAATCTCCGCGGGGAATGAACACTGAAGCTTTCTTT. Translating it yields CASSQSPRGMNTEAFF.

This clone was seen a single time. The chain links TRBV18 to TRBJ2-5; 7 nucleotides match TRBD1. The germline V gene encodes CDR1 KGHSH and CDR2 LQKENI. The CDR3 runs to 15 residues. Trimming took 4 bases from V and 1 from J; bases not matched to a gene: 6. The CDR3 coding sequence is TGTGCCAGCTCACTTGCCGGGACAGCCCAAGAGACCCAGTACTTC. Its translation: CASSLAGTAQETQYF.

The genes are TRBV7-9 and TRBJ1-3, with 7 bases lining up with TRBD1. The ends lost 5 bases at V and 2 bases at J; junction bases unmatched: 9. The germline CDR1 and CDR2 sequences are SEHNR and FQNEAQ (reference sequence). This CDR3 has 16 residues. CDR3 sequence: CASSRENRGPGNTIYF. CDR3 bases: TGTGCCAGCAGCCGCGAAAACAGGGGACCTGGAAACACCATATATTTT.

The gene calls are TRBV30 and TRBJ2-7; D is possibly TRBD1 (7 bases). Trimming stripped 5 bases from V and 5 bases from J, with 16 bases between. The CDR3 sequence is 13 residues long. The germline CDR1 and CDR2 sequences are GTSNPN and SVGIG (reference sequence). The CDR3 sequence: CAWSSGRGDEQYF. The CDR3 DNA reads TGTGCCTGGTCCTCGGGCAGGGGGGACGAGCAGTACTTC.

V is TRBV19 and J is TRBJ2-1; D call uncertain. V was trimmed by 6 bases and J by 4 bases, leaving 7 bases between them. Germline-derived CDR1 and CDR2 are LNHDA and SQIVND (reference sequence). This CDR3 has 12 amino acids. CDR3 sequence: CASSVQYNEQFF. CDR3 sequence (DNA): TGTGCCAGTAGCGTCCAGTACAATGAGCAGTTCTTC.

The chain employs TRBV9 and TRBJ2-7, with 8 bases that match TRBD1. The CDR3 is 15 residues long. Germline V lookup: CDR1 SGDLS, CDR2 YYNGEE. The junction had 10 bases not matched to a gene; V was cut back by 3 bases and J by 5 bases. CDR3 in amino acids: CASSETGGSVHEQYF. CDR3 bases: TGTGCCAGCAGCGAAACAGGGGGATCCGTCCACGAGCAGTACTTC.

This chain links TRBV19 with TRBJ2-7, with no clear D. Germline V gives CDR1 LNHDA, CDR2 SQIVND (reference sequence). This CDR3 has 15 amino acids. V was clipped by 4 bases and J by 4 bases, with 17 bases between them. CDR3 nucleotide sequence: TGTGCCAGTAGTACATCTGTGGAGATGGTATACGAGCAGTACTTC. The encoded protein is CASSTSVEMVYEQYF.

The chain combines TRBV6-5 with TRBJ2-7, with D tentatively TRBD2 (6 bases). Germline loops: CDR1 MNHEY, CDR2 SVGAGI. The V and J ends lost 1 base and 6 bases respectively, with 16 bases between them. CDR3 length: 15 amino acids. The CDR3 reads CASSYFGGVMGEQYF. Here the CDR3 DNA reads TGTGCCAGCAGTTACTTCGGAGGGGTTATGGGCGAGCAGTACTTC.

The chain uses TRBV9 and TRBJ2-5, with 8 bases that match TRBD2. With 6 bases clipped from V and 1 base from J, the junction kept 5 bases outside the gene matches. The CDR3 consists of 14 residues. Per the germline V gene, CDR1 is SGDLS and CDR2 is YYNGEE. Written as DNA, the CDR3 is TGTGCCAGCAATGCGGGAGGACTCCAAGAGACCCAGTACTTC. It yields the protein CASNAGGLQETQYF.

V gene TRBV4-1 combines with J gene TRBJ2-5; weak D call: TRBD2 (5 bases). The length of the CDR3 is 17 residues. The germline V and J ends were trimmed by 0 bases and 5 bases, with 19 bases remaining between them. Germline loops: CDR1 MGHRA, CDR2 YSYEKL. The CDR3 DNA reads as TGCGCCAGCAGCCAAGATCAGCGGTCGGGCCTATGGGAGACCCAGTACTTC. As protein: CASSQDQRSGLWETQYF.

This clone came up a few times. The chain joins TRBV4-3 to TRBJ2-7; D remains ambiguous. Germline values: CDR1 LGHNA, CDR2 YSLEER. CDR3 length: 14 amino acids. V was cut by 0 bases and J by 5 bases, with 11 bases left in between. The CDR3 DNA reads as TGCGCCAGCAGCCAAGAATTGGGCAGCCACGAGCAGTACTTC. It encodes CASSQELGSHEQYF.

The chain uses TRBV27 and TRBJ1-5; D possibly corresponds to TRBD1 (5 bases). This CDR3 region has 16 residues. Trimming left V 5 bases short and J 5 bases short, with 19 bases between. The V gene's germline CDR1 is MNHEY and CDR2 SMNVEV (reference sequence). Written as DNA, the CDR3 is TGTGCCAGCAGTCCGAGCGTAGGGGTTGTGGATCAGCCCCAGCATTTT. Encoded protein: CASSPSVGVVDQPQHF.

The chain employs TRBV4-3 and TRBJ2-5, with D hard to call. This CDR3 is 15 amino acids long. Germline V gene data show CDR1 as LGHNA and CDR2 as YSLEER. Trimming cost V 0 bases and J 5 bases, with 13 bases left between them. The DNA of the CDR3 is TGCGCCAGCAGCCAAGATGGAGCTACCGCGGAGACCCAGTACTTC. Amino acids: CASSQDGATAETQYF.

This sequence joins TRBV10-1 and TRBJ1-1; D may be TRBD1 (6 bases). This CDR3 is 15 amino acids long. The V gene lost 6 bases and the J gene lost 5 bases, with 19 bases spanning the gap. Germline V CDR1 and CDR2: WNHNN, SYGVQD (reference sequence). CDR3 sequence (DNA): TGCGCCAGCAGGGACAGACCTCTCCCGAGGACTGAAGCTTTCTTT. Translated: CASRDRPLPRTEAFF.

The CDR3, as DNA: TGTGCCAGAAGCTTGCGGACAGGGACCCGCTGCTACAATGAGCAGTTCTTC. Its translation: CARSLRTGTRCYNEQFF. V is TRBV5-3 and J is TRBJ2-1; 8 bases are a match to TRBD1. TRBV5-3 falls under the ORF class, with uncertain function. V shed 1 base, J shed 3 bases, and the junction held 9 bases outside the gene matches. This CDR3 has 17 amino acids.

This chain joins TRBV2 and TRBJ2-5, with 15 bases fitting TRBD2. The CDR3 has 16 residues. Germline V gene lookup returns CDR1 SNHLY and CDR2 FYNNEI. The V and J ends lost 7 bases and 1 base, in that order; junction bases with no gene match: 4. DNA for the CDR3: TGTGCCAGCAAGGGACTAGCGGGAGGTCCCCAAGAGACCCAGTACTTC. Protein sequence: CASKGLAGGPQETQYF.

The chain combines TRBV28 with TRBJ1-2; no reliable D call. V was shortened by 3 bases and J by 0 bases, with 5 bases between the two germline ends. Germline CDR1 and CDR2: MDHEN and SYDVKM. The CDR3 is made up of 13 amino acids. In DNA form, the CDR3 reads TGTGCCAGCAGTTTTCCGGCTAACTATGGCTACACCTTC. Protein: CASSFPANYGYTF.

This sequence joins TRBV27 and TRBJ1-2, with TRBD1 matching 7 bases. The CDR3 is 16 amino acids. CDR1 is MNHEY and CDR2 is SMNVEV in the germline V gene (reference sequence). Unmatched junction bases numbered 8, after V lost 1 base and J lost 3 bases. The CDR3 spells CASSLFGGGNDYGYTF. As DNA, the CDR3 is TGTGCCAGCAGTTTATTCGGAGGGGGCAACGACTATGGCTACACCTTC.

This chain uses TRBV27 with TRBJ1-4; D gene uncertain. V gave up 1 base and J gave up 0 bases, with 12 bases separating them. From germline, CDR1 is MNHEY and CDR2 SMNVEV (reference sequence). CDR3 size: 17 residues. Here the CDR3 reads CASSLLGGDTTNEKLFF. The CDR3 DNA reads TGTGCCAGCAGTTTATTAGGCGGGGATACAACTAATGAAAAACTGTTTTTT.

The CDR3 here is CASSLAAGGNTIYF. DNA for the CDR3: TGTGCCAGCAGCTTGGCTGCAGGGGGAAACACCATATATTTT. V usage is TRBV5-6 and J usage is TRBJ1-3, with a tentative D call TRBD1 (5 bases). The CDR3 has 14 residues. Germline V CDR1 and CDR2: SGHDT, YYEEEE. Deletions cut 0 bases from V and 4 bases from J, with 8 bases between. The full variable domain, with the rest looked up from reference TRBV5-6 and TRBJ1-3, is DAGVTQSPTHLIKTRGQQVTLRCSPKSGHDTVSWYQQALGQGPQFIFQYYEEEERQRGNFPDRFSGHQFPNYSSELNVNALLLGDSALYLCASSLAAGGNTIYFGEGSWLTVV.

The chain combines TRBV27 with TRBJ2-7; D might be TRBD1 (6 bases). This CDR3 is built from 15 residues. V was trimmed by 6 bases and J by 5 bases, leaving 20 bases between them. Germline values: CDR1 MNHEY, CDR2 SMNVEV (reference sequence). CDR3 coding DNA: TGTGCCAGCAGCCGCCGACAGGTCCTCCGGGACGAGCAGTACTTC. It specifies CASSRRQVLRDEQYF.

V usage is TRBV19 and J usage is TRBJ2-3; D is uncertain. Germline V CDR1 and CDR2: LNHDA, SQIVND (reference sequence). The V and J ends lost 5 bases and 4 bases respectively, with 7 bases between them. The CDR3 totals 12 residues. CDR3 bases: TGTGCCAGTAGTCCCTCAGCAGATACGCAGTATTTT. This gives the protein CASSPSADTQYF.

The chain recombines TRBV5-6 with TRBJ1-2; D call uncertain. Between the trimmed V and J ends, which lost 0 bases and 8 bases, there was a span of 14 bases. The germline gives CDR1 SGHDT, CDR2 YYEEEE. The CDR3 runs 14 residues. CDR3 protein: CASSLVSSTSGYTF. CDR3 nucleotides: TGTGCCAGCAGCTTGGTGAGTAGCACTTCCGGCTACACCTTC. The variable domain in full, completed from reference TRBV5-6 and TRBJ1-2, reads DAGVTQSPTHLIKTRGQQVTLRCSPKSGHDTVSWYQQALGQGPQFIFQYYEEEERQRGNFPDRFSGHQFPNYSSELNVNALLLGDSALYLCASSLVSSTSGYTFGSGTRLTVV.

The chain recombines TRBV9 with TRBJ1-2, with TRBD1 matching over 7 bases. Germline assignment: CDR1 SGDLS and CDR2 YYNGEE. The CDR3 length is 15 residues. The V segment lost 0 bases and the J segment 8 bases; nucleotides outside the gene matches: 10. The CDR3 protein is CASSVDTGDARGYTF. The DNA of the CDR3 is TGTGCCAGCAGCGTAGATACAGGGGATGCCCGCGGCTACACCTTC.

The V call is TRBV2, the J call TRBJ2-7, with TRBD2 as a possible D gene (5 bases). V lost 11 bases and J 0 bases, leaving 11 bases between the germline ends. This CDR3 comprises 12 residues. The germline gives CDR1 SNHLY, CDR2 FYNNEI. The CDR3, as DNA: TGTGCCCTCCTTGGGAGCTCCTACGAGCAGTACTTC. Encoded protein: CALLGSSYEQYF.